This TCR beta chain appears in the sequencing data of a study of blood T cell repertoires in COVID-19. Study overall: From the United States, Italy and Spain came samples of acute and convalescent COVID-19. PBMCs, B-cell-depleted T cells, or T cells provided the cDNA or gDNA that made up the material.

Repertoires were generated with immunoSEQ multiplex PCR, while TCRdb's copy carries only in-frame clones and drops some. The repertoire holds about 220,000 clones, with around 81% as singletons. CDR3 size: 12 residues. Per the germline V gene, CDR1 is MDHEN and CDR2 is SYDVKM. The V gene lost 5 bases and the J gene lost 5 bases, with 9 bases spanning the gap. The chain combines TRBV28 with TRBJ1-2, with D tentatively TRBD1 (5 bases). The clonotype was recovered from a human donor in a cohort sampled during active COVID-19. What was sequenced was peripheral blood. CDR3: CASSVRDYGYTF. Written as DNA, the CDR3 is TGTGCCAGCAGTGTCAGGGATTATGGCTACACCTTC.